The next 27 T cell receptor beta chains were all read from a single sample in a study of molecular identifiers for immune sequencing clone quantification. TCRdb analysed the PCR reads with MiXCR anew, one entry per CDR3 protein. The sample carries approximately 54,000 distinct CDR3 sequences, roughly a quarter recorded once. The source material was naive CD8+ T cells from blood, with Jurkat cell RNA spiked in. Sample subset: FACS-sorted CD8+CD4-CCR7+CD45RA+ naive T cells. These TCRs come from a human donor in good health. Some libraries in this study had Jurkat cell RNA spiked in.

Concerning this clonotype: A much larger clone lies a single base off, so this may be a read error. Since no conserved phenylalanine or tryptophan closes the CDR3, a read error is the likely cause. V is TRBV5-6 and J is TRBJ1-1; D possibly corresponds to TRBD1 (5 bases). Germline V gene data show CDR1 as SGHDT and CDR2 as YYEEEE. CDR3 length: 17 residues. Trimming stripped 4 bases from V and 5 bases from J, with 24 bases between. The CDR3 region is CASSPWGSGTSRTEAFS. The DNA for the CDR3 is TGTGCCAGCAGCCCCTGGGGGTCGGGAACCTCTAGGACTGAAGCTTTCTCT.

Worth noting for this clonotype: A much larger clone lies a single base off, so this may be a read error. This chain connects TRBV6-6 to TRBJ2-2; weak D call: TRBD1 (6 bases). The germline gives CDR1 MNHNY, CDR2 SVGAGI (reference sequence). The V end was cut by 9 bases, the J end by 5 bases, with 13 bases between. The CDR3 length is 13 residues. Here the CDR3 DNA reads TGTGCCAGAAGTGCAACAGGGACCGGGGAGCTGTTTTTT. It is translated as CARSATGTGELFF.

Concerning this clonotype itself: A single base separates this from a much larger clone, so it may be a read error. The chain links TRBV4-3 to TRBJ2-1; tentative D call: TRBD2 (5 bases). Germline V gives CDR1 LGHNA, CDR2 YSLEER. The CDR3 contains 14 residues. DNA for the CDR3: TGCGCCAGCAGCCAAGGGACTGGCGCTGATGAGCGGTTCTTC. Translated: CASSQGTGADERFF.

A note on this clonotype: A much more abundant neighbour one base away suggests this may be a read error. The chain has TRBV20-1 and TRBJ2-1; D is possibly TRBD2 (6 bases). V lost 5 bases, J lost 5 bases, and 25 bases lay in between. CDR1 DFQATT and CDR2 SNEGSKA come from the germline V gene (reference sequence). The CDR3 is made up of 17 amino acids. The CDR3: CSASDVGAKRVNNEQFF. In DNA form, the CDR3 reads TGCAGTGCTTCCGATGTCGGAGCTAAGCGGGTAAACAATGAGCAGTTCTTC.

This clonotype turned up a few times. A read error may produce the germline difference seen at one junction end. V and J are TRBV27 and TRBJ1-5; D unclear. There are 14 residues in the CDR3. CDR1 is MNHEY and CDR2 is SMNVEV in the germline V gene (reference sequence). In nucleotides, the CDR3 is TGTGCCGGCAGTCCCCTGGGTGCCAATCAGCCCCAGCATTTT. The encoded protein is CAGSPLGANQPQHF.

The sample holds many counts of this clonotype. The chain has TRBV7-8 and TRBJ2-5; D ambiguous. CDR3 length: 15 amino acids. Germline V gene sequence: CDR1 SGHVS, CDR2 FQNEAQ. Trimming took off 3 bases at V and 5 bases at J, with 16 bases between the two ends. The CDR3 sequence: CASSLGTYVGETQYF. CDR3 nucleotide sequence: TGTGCCAGCAGCTTGGGCACCTACGTCGGGGAGACCCAGTACTTC. The variable domain in full, with the rest retrieved from reference TRBV7-8 and TRBJ2-5, is GAGVSQSPRYKVAKRGQDVALRCDPISGHVSLFWYQQALGQGPEFLTYFQNEAQLDKSGLPSDRFFAERPEGSVSTLKIQRTQQEDSAVYLCASSLGTYVGETQYFGPGTRLLVL.

The J gene is TRBJ1-4, the V gene TRBV13, with no clear D. Between the trimmed V and J ends, which lost 1 base and 5 bases, there was a span of 11 bases. The CDR3 covers 15 residues. Germline loops: CDR1 PRHDT, CDR2 FYEKMQ (reference sequence). CDR3 DNA: TGTGCCAGCAGCTTAGTTGGAGATCCCAATGAAAAACTGTTTTTT. Residues: CASSLVGDPNEKLFF.

This clonotype was counted at least ten times. In nucleotides, the CDR3 is TGTGCCAGCAGTTCCGGACTAGTCGCCTACGAGCAGTACTTC. Translated: CASSSGLVAYEQYF. The chain recombines TRBV28 with TRBJ2-7; 7 bases agree with TRBD2. The CDR3 is made up of 14 amino acids. J gave up 2 bases and V 4 bases, and 5 bases lay outside the gene matches. The germline V gene encodes CDR1 MDHEN and CDR2 SYDVKM.

With regard to this clonotype: A clone one base away is much larger, so this may be a read error. The chain is built from TRBV10-1 and TRBJ2-1, with D hard to call. CDR1 is WNHNN, CDR2 SYGVQD, per germline (reference sequence). CDR3 size: 8 residues. The CDR3 is CARSSKFF. The DNA for the CDR3 is TGCGCCCGCAGTTCGAAGTTCTTC.

This clonotype was recorded many times. CDR3 sequence: CASRTTDTQYF. The CDR3 nucleotides are TGTGCCAGCAGAACCACAGATACGCAGTATTTT. The chain links TRBV27 to TRBJ2-3, with D hard to call. Deletions cut 6 bases from V and 2 bases from J, with 3 bases between. The CDR3 runs to 11 residues. Looked up from germline, CDR1 is MNHEY and CDR2 is SMNVEV (reference sequence).

To note about this clonotype: A much larger clone differs from this one at a single base, so this may be a read error. The chain combines TRBV20-1 with TRBJ1-1; TRBD1 is a possible D gene (6 bases). Trimming shortened V by 1 base and J by 5 bases, and 14 bases separated the two germline ends. The CDR3 is made up of 14 amino acids. CDR1 and CDR2 from the germline V gene are DFQATT and SNEGSKA (reference sequence). CDR3 DNA sequence: TGCAGTGCTAGAGGGGGCCGCACAGGGACTGAAGCTTTCTTT. Translation: CSARGGRTGTEAFF.

This clonotype has at least ten counts. The V and J genes are TRBV11-2 and TRBJ2-1; possibly TRBD2 for D (5 bases). The V gene lost 5 bases and the J gene lost 7 bases, with 6 bases spanning the gap. Germline V gives CDR1 SGHAT, CDR2 FQNNGV. The CDR3 has 11 residues. The CDR3 reads CASSRTNEQFF. CDR3 bases: TGTGCCAGCAGCCGGACTAATGAGCAGTTCTTC.

V gene TRBV4-1 combines with J gene TRBJ1-1, with unresolved D. V dropped 0 bases and J dropped 4 bases, with 12 bases sitting between them. CDR3 length: 15 amino acids. Germline assignment: CDR1 MGHRA and CDR2 YSYEKL. The CDR3, as DNA: TGCGCCAGCAGCCAAGATTACGGAGGCCCCACTGAAGCTTTCTTT. Its translation: CASSQDYGGPTEAFF.

This clonotype was found many times. J is TRBJ1-1 and V is TRBV3-1; possible D gene TRBD1, 6 bases. In germline, CDR1 is LGHDT, CDR2 YNNKEL (reference sequence). The V end was cut by 3 bases, the J end by 3 bases, with 23 bases between. The CDR3 runs 18 residues. The CDR3 sequence: CASSHSGTGWPEDTEAFF. The CDR3 DNA is TGTGCCAGCAGCCACTCCGGAACAGGGTGGCCGGAAGACACTGAAGCTTTCTTT. Based on the CDR3 plus reference TRBV3-1 and TRBJ1-1, the full variable domain is DTAVSQTPKYLVTQMGNDKSIKCEQNLGHDTMYWYKQDSKKFLKIMFSYNNKELIINETVPNRFSPKSPDKAHLNLHINSLELGDSAVYFCASSHSGTGWPEDTEAFFGQGTRLTVV.

The V gene is TRBV6-5, the J gene TRBJ2-7; 12 positions agree with TRBD2. V shed 6 bases, J shed 6 bases, and the junction held 6 bases outside the gene matches. Germline values: CDR1 MNHEY, CDR2 SVGAGI. The CDR3 runs 14 residues. CDR3 nucleotides: TGTGCCAGCAGCGGACTAGCGGGGATCGGCGAGCAGTACTTC. The encoded protein is CASSGLAGIGEQYF.

This clonotype was picked up a small number of times. The rearrangement uses TRBV5-6 and TRBJ2-1; weak D call: TRBD2 (6 bases). Germline values: CDR1 SGHDT, CDR2 YYEEEE. Between the trimmed V and J ends, which lost 4 bases and 6 bases, there was a span of 8 bases. There are 12 residues in the CDR3. DNA of the CDR3: TGTGCCAGCAGCCCGGGACTCAATGAGCAGTTCTTC. Its protein product is CASSPGLNEQFF.

The sample holds a few counts of this clonotype. The chain recombines TRBV3-1 with TRBJ2-7; 7 bases are a match to TRBD1. The germline V gene encodes CDR1 LGHDT and CDR2 YNNKEL (reference sequence). This CDR3 has 13 residues. The V segment lost 3 bases and the J segment 3 bases; nucleotides outside the gene matches: 2. CDR3 sequence (DNA): TGTGCCAGCAGCCACGGGACAGACTACGAGCAGTACTTC. It specifies CASSHGTDYEQYF.

To note about this clonotype: A single base separates this from a much larger clone, so it may be a read error. The chain carries TRBV4-3 and TRBJ2-2, with unresolved D. The CDR3 is 13 amino acids. Germline V gives CDR1 LGHNA, CDR2 YSLEER. In DNA, the CDR3 is TGCGCCAGCAGCCATAGCAACACCGCGGAGCTGTTTTTT. Encoded protein: CASSHSNTAELFF.

In its sample, this clonotype was seen many times. J is TRBJ1-5 and V is TRBV28, with D possibly matching TRBD1 (5 bases). The V gene's germline CDR1 is MDHEN and CDR2 SYDVKM. The V and J ends lost 2 bases and 9 bases respectively, with 11 bases between them. The CDR3 consists of 13 residues. CDR3 residues: CASSLGSRGPQHF. The CDR3, as DNA: TGTGCCAGCAGTTTAGGGAGTAGGGGGCCCCAGCATTTT.

The sample holds many counts of this clonotype. This chain connects TRBV20-1 to TRBJ2-7, with a weak D call TRBD2 (7 bases). Germline V lookup: CDR1 DFQATT, CDR2 SNEGSKA (reference sequence). The length of the CDR3 is 19 residues. Trimming took 2 bases from V and 2 from J, leaving 28 bases between them. CDR3 sequence: CSARLPRELPGVLTYEQYF. CDR3 in DNA: TGCAGTGCTAGACTCCCGCGGGAGCTTCCAGGGGTGCTGACCTACGAGCAGTACTTC.

This clonotype has ten or more counts. J is TRBJ1-1 and V is TRBV12-3 or TRBV12-4; the D gene is possibly TRBD1 (6 bases). Between the trimmed V and J ends, which lost 0 bases and 6 bases, there was a span of 11 bases. The CDR3 contains 14 residues. CDR3 coding DNA: TGTGCCAGCAGTTTAGCTCCGGGGGCCCCTGAAGCTTTCTTT. Its protein is CASSLAPGAPEAFF.

In its sample, this clonotype was seen a few times. A single base separates this from a much larger clone, so it may be a read error. No conserved phenylalanine or tryptophan ends this CDR3, so it is likely a read error. The V and J genes are TRBV11-2 and TRBJ2-3; unclear D gene. From germline, CDR1 is SGHAT and CDR2 FQNNGV. V was pared by 4 bases and J by 1 base, with 3 bases between. The CDR3 sequence is 12 residues long. CDR3 loop: CASSWGTDTQYV. The CDR3 bases are TGTGCCAGCAGCTGGGGCACAGATACGCAGTATGTT.

This clonotype was seen repeatedly, ten times or more. The chain recombines TRBV27 with TRBJ2-3, with D maybe TRBD2 (5 bases). Germline V gene sequence: CDR1 MNHEY, CDR2 SMNVEV (reference sequence). Between the trimmed V and J ends, which lost 1 base and 2 bases, there was a span of 10 bases. CDR3 length equals 15 residues. The CDR3 DNA reads TGTGCCAGCAGTTTATATCTAGCTTACACAGATACGCAGTATTTT. Its translation: CASSLYLAYTDTQYF.

Note on this clonotype: This could be a read error, since a much larger clone is one nucleotide away. The J gene is TRBJ1-1, the V gene TRBV5-1, with D hard to call. Trimming took 0 bases from V and 4 from J, leaving 7 bases between them. The germline CDR1 and CDR2 sequences are SGHRS and YFSETQ. The CDR3 loop spans 13 amino acids. CDR3 in DNA: TGCGCCAGCAGCTTGGATTATAGCACTGAAGCTTTCTTT. Translating it yields CASSLDYSTEAFF.

V gene TRBV6-2 or TRBV6-3 combines with J gene TRBJ2-3; TRBD1 might be the D (5 bases). Germline V gives CDR1 MNHEY, CDR2 SVGEGT. This CDR3 has 15 amino acids. Trimming cost V 2 bases and J 0 bases, with 9 bases left between them. CDR3 loop: CASSYLAGSTDTQYF. CDR3 in DNA: TGTGCCAGCAGTTACCTGGCAGGGAGCACAGATACGCAGTATTTT.

The chain is built from TRBV7-9 and TRBJ2-3, with 10 bases that match TRBD2. Germline CDR1 and CDR2: SEHNR and FQNEAQ (reference sequence). The CDR3 covers 16 residues. After removal of 5 bases from V and 3 bases from J, the junction contained 8 bases not matched to a gene. DNA for the CDR3: TGTGCCAGCAGCCTGGGGACTAGCGATACTACAGATACGCAGTATTTT. Its translation: CASSLGTSDTTDTQYF.

V gene TRBV27 combines with J gene TRBJ1-5; no clear D. There are 14 residues in the CDR3. The V and J ends lost 3 bases and 7 bases respectively, with 13 bases between them. Per the germline V gene, CDR1 is MNHEY and CDR2 is SMNVEV (reference sequence). The CDR3 reads CASSLTGYGQPQHF. The CDR3 DNA reads TGTGCCAGCAGTTTGACCGGATATGGACAGCCCCAGCATTTT.